The next 5 T cell receptor beta chains were all read from a single sample in a study of T cells in Graves' hyperthyroidism and ophthalmopathy. There were TCR beta CDR3 regions amplified from RNA transcripts. The HTBI set primed first-round TCR CDR3 RT-PCR. TCRdb analysed the multiplex PCR reads with MiXCR anew, one entry per CDR3 protein. The repertoire includes roughly 500,000 distinct CDR3 sequences, roughly 50% of them detected once, and roughly 20% sits in the top ten. The sample consisted of peripheral blood or thyroid tissue (not recorded which). All receptors derive from an adult woman with Graves' disease, either hyperthyroidism or ophthalmopathy (not recorded which).

The chain carries TRBV29-1 and TRBJ2-5, with a weak D call TRBD2 (5 bases). The CDR3 sequence is 13 residues long. The ends were cut back, 4 bases at V and 7 bases at J, with 16 bases in the middle. The germline V gene encodes CDR1 SQVTM and CDR2 ANQGSEA. Written as DNA, the CDR3 is TGCAGCGTTGCTCAGGACGGGATTGGGACCCAGTACTTC. It translates to CSVAQDGIGTQYF.

This clonotype was counted ten times or more. The V and J genes are TRBV6-6 and TRBJ1-6, with 9 bases that match TRBD1. CDR1 and CDR2 (germline): MNHNY, SVGAGI (reference sequence). The CDR3 runs to 16 residues. With 6 bases clipped from V and 9 bases from J, the junction kept 12 bases outside the gene matches. For the CDR3, the DNA is TGTGCCAGCAGGGCGGCGACAGGGGGTGAAGGTTCACCCCTCCACTTT. Translating gives CASRAATGGEGSPLHF.

Concerning this clonotype itself: This could be a read error, since a much larger clone is one nucleotide away. The chain employs TRBV9 and TRBJ1-1, with D possibly being TRBD1 (6 bases). The CDR3 spans 13 residues. Germline V gene lookup returns CDR1 SGDLS and CDR2 YYNGEE. Between the trimmed V and J ends, which lost 5 bases and 1 base, there was a span of 9 bases. This CDR3 reads CASRATGNTEAFF. CDR3 bases: TGTGCCAGCAGAGCGACAGGGAACACTGAAGCTTTCTTT.

This chain uses TRBV29-1 with TRBJ1-2, with 9 bases that match TRBD1. The CDR3 contains 12 residues. The V gene end was trimmed by 5 bases and the J gene end by 8 bases; junction bases not matched to a gene: 6. Germline V lookup: CDR1 SQVTM, CDR2 ANQGSEA. This CDR3 reads CSVPNRGHGYTF. CDR3 DNA: TGCAGCGTTCCGAACAGGGGGCACGGCTACACCTTC.

The chain combines TRBV20-1 with TRBJ1-5; D not resolved. CDR1 and CDR2 from the germline V gene are DFQATT and SNEGSKA (reference sequence). Trimming took 5 bases from V and 11 from J, leaving 13 bases between them. This CDR3 has 11 residues. In DNA, the CDR3 is TGCAGTGCTGTCGGGTGGAGCGCCCAGCATTTT. Its translation is CSAVGWSAQHF.